Reported below is one TCR beta chain. TCRdb's table, derived via immunoSEQ multiplex PCR, lists solely in-frame clones and lacks some. The data contain some 94,000 clones, 91% of them singletons. CDR1 and CDR2 from the germline V gene are SGDLS and YYNGEE. CDR3 length: 16 residues. Losses at the gene ends were 3 bases for V and 4 bases for J; bases not matched to a gene: 9. The data stem from a study of T cell changes during pregnancy in multiple sclerosis. The TCR was taken from a female donor in good health, enrolled as a control in a pregnancy study. Sequenced material: peripheral blood, taken in the first trimester of pregnancy. The chain links TRBV9 to TRBJ2-3; TRBD2 matches at 9 bases. The CDR3 is CASSAGETSGADTQYF. The CDR3, as DNA: TGTGCCAGCAGCGCCGGAGAGACTAGCGGCGCAGATACGCAGTATTTT.